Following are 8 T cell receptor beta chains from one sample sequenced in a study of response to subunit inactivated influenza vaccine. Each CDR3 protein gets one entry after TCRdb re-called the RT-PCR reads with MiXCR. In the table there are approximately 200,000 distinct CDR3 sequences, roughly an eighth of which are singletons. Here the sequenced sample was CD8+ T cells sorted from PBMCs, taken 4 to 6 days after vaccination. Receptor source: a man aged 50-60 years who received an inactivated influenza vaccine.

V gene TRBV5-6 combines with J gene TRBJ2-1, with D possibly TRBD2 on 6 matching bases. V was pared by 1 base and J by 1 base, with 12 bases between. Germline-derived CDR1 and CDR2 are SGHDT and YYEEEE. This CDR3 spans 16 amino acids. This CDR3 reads CASSLWIGSSYNEQFF. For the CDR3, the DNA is TGTGCCAGCAGCTTGTGGATCGGGAGTTCCTACAATGAGCAGTTCTTC.

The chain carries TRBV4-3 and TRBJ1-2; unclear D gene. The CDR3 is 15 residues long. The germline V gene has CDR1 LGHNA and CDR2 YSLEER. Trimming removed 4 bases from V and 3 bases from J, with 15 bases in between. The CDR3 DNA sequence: TGCGCCAGCAGCCTCACGACCGGGTTACACTATGGCTACACCTTC. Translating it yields CASSLTTGLHYGYTF.

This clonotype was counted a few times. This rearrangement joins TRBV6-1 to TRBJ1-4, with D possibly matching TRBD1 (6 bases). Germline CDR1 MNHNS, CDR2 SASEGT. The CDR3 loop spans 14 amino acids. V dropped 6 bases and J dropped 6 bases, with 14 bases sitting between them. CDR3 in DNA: TGTGCCAGCAGCGGTACCGGGACACATGAAAAACTGTTTTTT. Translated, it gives CASSGTGTHEKLFF.

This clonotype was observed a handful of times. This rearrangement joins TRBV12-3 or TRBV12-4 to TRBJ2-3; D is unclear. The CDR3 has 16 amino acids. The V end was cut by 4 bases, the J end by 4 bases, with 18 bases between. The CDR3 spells CASSSLGLGSADTQYF. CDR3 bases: TGTGCCAGCAGTTCCCTTGGTCTAGGGTCGGCAGATACGCAGTATTTT.

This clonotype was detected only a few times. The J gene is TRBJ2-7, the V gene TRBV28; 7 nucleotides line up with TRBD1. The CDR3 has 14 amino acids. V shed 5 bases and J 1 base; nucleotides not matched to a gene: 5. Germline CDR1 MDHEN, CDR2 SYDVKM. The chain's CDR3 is CASSEEGASYEQYF. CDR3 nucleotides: TGTGCCAGCAGTGAAGAGGGGGCTTCCTACGAGCAGTACTTC.

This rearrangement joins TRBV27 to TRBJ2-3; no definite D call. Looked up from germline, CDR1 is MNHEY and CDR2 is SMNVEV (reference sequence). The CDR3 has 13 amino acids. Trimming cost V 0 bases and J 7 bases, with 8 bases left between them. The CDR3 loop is CASSLSVGYTQYF. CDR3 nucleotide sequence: TGTGCCAGCAGTTTATCAGTGGGTTATACGCAGTATTTT.

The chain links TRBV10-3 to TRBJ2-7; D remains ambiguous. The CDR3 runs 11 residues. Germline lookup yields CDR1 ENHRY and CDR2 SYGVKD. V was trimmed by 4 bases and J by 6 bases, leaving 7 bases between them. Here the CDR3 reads CAISVDFEQYF. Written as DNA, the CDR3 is TGTGCCATCAGTGTCGACTTCGAGCAGTACTTC.

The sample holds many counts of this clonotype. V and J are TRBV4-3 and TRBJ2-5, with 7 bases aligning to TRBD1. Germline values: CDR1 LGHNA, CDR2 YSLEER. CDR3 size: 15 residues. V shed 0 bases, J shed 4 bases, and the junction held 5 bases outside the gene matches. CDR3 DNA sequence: TGCGCCAGCAGCCAAGAAGACAACAGGGGAGAGACCCAGTACTTC. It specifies CASSQEDNRGETQYF.